This T cell receptor (beta chain) is drawn from a study of cytomegalovirus exposure and HLA in healthy donors (dated 2017 in TCRdb). For context, the study as a whole: According to a later analysis, the roughly 120 validation repertoires were produced on the same platform as the 666 repertoires of the first cohort. The study aimed to test whether cataloging public T cell receptors could reveal signatures of past pathogen exposure. To predict cytomegalovirus infection status, the study brought together high-throughput TCR immunosequencing, statistical association of individual TCRs with disease status, and machine learning. Besides the first cohort of 666 subjects, a separate validation cohort made up of over a hundred different subjects was used.

The donors were included in the validation cohort of over a hundred subjects, a group kept apart from the roughly 690-subject first cohort. Broader findings and caveats from the paper: The authors suggested that the approach could potentially be extended to other disease states and immunological phenotypes. In vitro tests confirmed that a few of the cytomegalovirus-associated TCR beta chains recognize cytomegalovirus antigens. The classifier was reported to diagnose cytomegalovirus status with high specificity and sensitivity in both the original cohort and the validation cohort. The validation cohort had no HLA typing available for a later analysis, so co-occurrence within that cohort was assessed over all 130 or so repertoires. Most TCR sequences were seen in very few donors, while some public TCRs were found in many individuals. Subsequent analysis determined that TCRs grouped into clusters in the first cohort also showed a tendency toward co-occurrence across the approximately 120 validation repertoires, and about 94% of cluster scores exceeded 0. In the study, some 160 TCR beta chains were listed as associated with cytomegalovirus.

On this clone: Its antigen remains undetermined. Within one base of it there is no much larger clone, and no base qualities were kept.

Between the V and J ends, shortened by 4 bases and 1 base respectively, the junction contains 7 bases. The germline V gene sets CDR1 to SGHTA and CDR2 to FQGTGA. From its cysteine to its phenylalanine, the CDR3 spans 13 amino acids. Here the CDR3 DNA is all that survives: 39 bases in frame from base 1. The method was the immunoSEQ multiplex PCR assay. As for how the authors treated the data: A statistical classification framework was built for diagnosing cytomegalovirus status from the catalog of TCR beta chain sequences. TCRdb carries this immuneACCESS record with in-frame sequences only. Its versions omit some clonotypes, under half of them owing to an unresolved V gene in the studies checked, with the rest unexplained. That table gives V, J and clone size, and the DNA gave D and trimming. The sample has about 160,000 clones on record, roughly 91% of them singletons. The ten most abundant clones make up 10% of the sample.

This clonotype was sampled from a woman aged 18-29 years in good health and CMV-seropositive. The sequence links TRBV7-3 to TRBJ1-1, with no confident D gene call. The sample consisted of PBMCs. The CDR3 reads as follows: CASSSTKNTEAFF. The nucleotide sequence is TGTGCCAGCAGCTCCACAAAGAACACTGAAGCTTTCTTT.